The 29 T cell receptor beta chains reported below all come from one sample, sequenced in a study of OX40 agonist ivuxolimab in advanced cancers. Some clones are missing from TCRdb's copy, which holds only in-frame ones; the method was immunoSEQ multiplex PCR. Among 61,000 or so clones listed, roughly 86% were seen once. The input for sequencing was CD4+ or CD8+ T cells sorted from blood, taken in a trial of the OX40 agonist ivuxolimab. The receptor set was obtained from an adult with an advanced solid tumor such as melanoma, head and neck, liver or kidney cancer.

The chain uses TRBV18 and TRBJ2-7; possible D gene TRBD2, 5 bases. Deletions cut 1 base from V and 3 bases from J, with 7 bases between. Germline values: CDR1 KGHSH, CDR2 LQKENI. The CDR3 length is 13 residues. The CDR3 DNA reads TGTGCCAGCTCACCACTCGGGAACTACGAGCAGTACTTC. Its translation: CASSPLGNYEQYF.

The CDR3 is CSVDTGELFF. The CDR3 bases are TGCAGCGTGGATACCGGGGAGCTGTTTTTT. J is TRBJ2-2 and V is TRBV29-1; D is unclear. The ends were cut back, 6 bases at V and 5 bases at J, with 4 bases in the middle. The CDR3 consists of 10 residues. Germline-derived CDR1 and CDR2 are SQVTM and ANQGSEA.

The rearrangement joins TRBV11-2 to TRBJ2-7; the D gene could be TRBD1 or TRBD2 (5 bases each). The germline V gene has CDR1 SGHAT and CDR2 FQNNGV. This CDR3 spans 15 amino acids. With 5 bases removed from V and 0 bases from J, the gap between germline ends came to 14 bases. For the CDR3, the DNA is TGTGCCAGCAGCCCCGGGACCCGGAGCTCCTACGAGCAGTACTTC. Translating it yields CASSPGTRSSYEQYF.

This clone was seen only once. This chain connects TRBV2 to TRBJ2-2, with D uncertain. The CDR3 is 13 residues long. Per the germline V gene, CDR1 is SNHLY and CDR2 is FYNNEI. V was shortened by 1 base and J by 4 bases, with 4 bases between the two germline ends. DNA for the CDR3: TGTGCCAGCAGTGAAGTTTTCACCGGGGAGCTGTTTTTT. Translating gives CASSEVFTGELFF.

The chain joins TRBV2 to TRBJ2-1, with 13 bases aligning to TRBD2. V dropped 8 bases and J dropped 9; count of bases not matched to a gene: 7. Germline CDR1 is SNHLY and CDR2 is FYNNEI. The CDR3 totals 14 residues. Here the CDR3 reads CASSPGLAGIEQFF. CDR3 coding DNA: TGTGCCAGCTCACCGGGACTAGCGGGGATTGAGCAGTTCTTC.

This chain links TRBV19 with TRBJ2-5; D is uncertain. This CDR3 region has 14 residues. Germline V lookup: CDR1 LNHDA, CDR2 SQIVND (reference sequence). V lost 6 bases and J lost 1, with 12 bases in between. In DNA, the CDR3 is TGTGCCAGTAGCCAAATACGAGGCCAAGAGACCCAGTACTTC. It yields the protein CASSQIRGQETQYF.

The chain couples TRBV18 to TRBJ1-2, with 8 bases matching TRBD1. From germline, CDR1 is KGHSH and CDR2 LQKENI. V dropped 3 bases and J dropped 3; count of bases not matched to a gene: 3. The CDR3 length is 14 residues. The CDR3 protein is CASSPDRDHYGYTF. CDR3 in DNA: TGTGCCAGCTCACCGGACAGGGATCACTATGGCTACACCTTC.

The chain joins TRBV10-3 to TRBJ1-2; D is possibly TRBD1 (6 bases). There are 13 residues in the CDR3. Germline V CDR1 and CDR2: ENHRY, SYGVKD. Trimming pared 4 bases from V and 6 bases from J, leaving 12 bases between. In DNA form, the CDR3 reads TGTGCCATCAGTGGGACAGCATCGCATGGCTACACCTTC. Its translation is CAISGTASHGYTF.

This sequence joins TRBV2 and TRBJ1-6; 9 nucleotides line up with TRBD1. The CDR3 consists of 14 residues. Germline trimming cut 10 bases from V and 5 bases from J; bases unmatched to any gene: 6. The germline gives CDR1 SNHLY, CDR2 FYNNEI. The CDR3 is CATRGQGDNSPLHF. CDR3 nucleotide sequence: TGTGCCACCCGGGGACAGGGTGATAATTCACCCCTCCACTTT.

In DNA, the CDR3 is TGTGCCAGCAGCATAAGGGACAGGAGCTCTGGAAACACCATATATTTT. It codes for CASSIRDRSSGNTIYF. The rearrangement links TRBV7-2 to TRBJ1-3; 8 bases line up with TRBD1. The ends lost 5 bases at V and 0 bases at J; junction bases unmatched: 6. Germline CDR1 is SGHTA and CDR2 is FQGNSA. This CDR3 has 16 residues.

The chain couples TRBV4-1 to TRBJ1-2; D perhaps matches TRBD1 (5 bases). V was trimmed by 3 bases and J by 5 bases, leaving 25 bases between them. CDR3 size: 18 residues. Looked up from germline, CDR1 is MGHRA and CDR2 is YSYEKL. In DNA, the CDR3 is TGCGCCAGCAGCCACCTATTCAAGGGGCAGGGACGTGGGTATGGCTACACCTTC. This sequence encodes CASSHLFKGQGRGYGYTF.

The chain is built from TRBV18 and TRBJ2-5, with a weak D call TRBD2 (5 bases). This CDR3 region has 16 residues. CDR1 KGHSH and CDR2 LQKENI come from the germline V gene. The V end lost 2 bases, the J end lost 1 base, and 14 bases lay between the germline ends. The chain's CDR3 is CASSPITVGGQETQYF. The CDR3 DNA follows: TGTGCCAGCTCACCAATCACAGTAGGAGGCCAAGAGACCCAGTACTTC.

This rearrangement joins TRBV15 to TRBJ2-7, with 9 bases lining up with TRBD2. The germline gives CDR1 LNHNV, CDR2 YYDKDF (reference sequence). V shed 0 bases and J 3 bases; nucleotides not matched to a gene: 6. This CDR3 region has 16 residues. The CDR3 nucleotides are TGTGCCACCAGCAGAGATAAGGTAGCGGGGGACTACGAGCAGTACTTC. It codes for CATSRDKVAGDYEQYF.

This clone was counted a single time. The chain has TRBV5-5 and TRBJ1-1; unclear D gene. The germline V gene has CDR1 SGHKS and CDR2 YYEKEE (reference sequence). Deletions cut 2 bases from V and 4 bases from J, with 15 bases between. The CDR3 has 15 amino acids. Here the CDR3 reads CASSFPAPRGTEAFF. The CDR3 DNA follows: TGTGCCAGCAGCTTTCCGGCACCCCGGGGCACTGAAGCTTTCTTT.

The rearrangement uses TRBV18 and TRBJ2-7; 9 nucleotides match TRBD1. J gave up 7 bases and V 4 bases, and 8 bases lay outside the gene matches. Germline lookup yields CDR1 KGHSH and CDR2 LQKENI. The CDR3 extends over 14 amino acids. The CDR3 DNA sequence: TGTGCCAGCTCACAGAACAGGGGGCGGACGGAGCAGTACTTC. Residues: CASSQNRGRTEQYF. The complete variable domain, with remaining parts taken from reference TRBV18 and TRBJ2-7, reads NAGVMQNPRHLVRRRGQEARLRCSPMKGHSHVYWYRQLPEEGLKFMVYLQKENIIDESGMPKERFSAEFPKEGPSILRIQQVVRGDSAAYFCASSQNRGRTEQYFGPGTRLTVT.

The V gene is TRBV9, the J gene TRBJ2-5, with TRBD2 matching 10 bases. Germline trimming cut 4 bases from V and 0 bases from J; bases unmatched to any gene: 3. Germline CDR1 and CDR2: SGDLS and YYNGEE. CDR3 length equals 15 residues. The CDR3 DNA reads TGTGCCAGCAGCCGGACTAGCGGAAACCAAGAGACCCAGTACTTC. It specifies CASSRTSGNQETQYF. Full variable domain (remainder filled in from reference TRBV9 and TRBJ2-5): DSGVTQTPKHLITATGQRVTLRCSPRSGDLSVYWYQQSLDQGLQFLIQYYNGEERAKGNILERFSAQQFPDLHSELNLSSLELGDSALYFCASSRTSGNQETQYFGPGTRLLVL.

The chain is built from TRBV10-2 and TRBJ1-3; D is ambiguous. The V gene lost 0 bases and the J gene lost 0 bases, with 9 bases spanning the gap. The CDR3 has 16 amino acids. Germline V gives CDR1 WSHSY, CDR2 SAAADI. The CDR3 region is CASSESRSSSGNTIYF. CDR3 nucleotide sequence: TGCGCCAGCAGTGAGTCGAGATCGAGCTCTGGAAACACCATATATTTT.

Written as DNA, the CDR3 is TGTGCCAGCAGGACGGCTGGGACACGAAACACTGAAGCTTTCTTT. It is translated as CASRTAGTRNTEAFF. V is TRBV6-5 and J is TRBJ1-1, with D possibly being TRBD1 (6 bases). The V end lost 6 bases, the J end lost 2 bases, and 16 bases lay between the germline ends. The CDR3 has 15 residues. Germline V gene sequence: CDR1 MNHEY, CDR2 SVGAGI.

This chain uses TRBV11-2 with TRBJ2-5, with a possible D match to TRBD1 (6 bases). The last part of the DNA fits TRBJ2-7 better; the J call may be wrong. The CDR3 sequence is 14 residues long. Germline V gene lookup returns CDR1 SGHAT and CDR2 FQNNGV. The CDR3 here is CASSLSGASYEQYF. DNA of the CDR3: TGTGCCAGCAGCTTATCAGGGGCCTCCTACGAGCAGTACTTC.

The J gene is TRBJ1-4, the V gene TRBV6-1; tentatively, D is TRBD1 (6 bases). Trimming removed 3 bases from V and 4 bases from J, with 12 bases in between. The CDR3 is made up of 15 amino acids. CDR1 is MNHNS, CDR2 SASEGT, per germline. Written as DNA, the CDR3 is TGTGCCAGCAGTGACCTGACAGGCCTTAATGAAAAACTGTTTTTT. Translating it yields CASSDLTGLNEKLFF.

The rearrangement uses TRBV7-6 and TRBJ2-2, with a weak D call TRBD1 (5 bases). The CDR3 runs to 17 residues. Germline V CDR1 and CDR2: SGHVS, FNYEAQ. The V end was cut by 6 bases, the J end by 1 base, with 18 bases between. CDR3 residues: CASSPTPGQLNTGELFF. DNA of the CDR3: TGTGCCAGCAGTCCCACTCCAGGACAACTGAACACCGGGGAGCTGTTTTTT.

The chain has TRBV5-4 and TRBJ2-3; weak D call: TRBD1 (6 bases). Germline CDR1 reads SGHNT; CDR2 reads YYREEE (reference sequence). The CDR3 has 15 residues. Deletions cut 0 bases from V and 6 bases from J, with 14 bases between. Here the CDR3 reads CASSLGAGTFDTQYF. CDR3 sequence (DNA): TGTGCCAGCAGCTTGGGAGCCGGGACATTCGATACGCAGTATTTT.

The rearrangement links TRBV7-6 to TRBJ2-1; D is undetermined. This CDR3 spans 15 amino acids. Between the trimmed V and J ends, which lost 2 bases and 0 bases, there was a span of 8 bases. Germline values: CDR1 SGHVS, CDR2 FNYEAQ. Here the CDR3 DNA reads TGTGCCAGCAGCTTAACCGGTCCCTCCTACAATGAGCAGTTCTTC. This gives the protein CASSLTGPSYNEQFF.

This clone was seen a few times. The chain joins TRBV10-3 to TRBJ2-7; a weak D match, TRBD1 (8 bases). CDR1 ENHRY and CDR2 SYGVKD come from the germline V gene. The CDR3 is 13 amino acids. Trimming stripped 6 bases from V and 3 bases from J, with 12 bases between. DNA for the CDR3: TGTGCCATCAGGGACAGGGAGGGCTACGAGCAGTACTTC. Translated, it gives CAIRDREGYEQYF.

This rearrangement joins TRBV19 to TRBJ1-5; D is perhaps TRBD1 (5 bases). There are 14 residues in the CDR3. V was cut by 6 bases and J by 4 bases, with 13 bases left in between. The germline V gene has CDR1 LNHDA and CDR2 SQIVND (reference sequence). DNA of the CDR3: TGTGCCAGTAGGGGCCGGGGGGGGAATCAGCCCCAGCATTTT. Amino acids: CASRGRGGNQPQHF. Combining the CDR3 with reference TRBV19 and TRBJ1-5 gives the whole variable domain DGGITQSPKYLFRKEGQNVTLSCEQNLNHDAMYWYRQDPGQGLRLIYYSQIVNDFQKGDIAEGYSVSREKKESFPLTVTSAQKNPTAFYLCASRGRGGNQPQHFGDGTRLSIL.

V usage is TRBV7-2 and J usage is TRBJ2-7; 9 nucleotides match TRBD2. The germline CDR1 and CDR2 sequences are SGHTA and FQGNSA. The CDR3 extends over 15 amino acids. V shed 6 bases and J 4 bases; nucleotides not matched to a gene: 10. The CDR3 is CASRRAGGLSYEQYF. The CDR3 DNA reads TGTGCCAGCAGACGAGCGGGGGGCCTATCTTACGAGCAGTACTTC.

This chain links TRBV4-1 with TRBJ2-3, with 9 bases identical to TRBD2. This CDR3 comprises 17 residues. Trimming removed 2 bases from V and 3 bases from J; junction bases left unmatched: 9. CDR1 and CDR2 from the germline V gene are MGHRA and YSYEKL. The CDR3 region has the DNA TGCGCCAGCAGCCAAACGGAGCGGGGGGCAGGGACAGATACGCAGTATTTT. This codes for CASSQTERGAGTDTQYF.

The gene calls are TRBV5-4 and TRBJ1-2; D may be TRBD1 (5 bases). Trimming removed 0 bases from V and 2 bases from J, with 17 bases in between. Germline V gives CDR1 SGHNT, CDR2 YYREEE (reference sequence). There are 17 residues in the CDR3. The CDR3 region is CASSLAFGSDRNYGYTF. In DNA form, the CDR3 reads TGTGCCAGCAGCTTGGCCTTTGGTTCTGACAGAAACTATGGCTACACCTTC.

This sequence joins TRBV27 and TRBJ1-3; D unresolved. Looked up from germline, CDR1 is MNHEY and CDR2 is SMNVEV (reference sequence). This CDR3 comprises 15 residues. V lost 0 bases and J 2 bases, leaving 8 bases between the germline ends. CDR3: CASSLSAQAGNTIYF. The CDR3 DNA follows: TGTGCCAGCAGTTTATCGGCCCAAGCTGGAAACACCATATATTTT.